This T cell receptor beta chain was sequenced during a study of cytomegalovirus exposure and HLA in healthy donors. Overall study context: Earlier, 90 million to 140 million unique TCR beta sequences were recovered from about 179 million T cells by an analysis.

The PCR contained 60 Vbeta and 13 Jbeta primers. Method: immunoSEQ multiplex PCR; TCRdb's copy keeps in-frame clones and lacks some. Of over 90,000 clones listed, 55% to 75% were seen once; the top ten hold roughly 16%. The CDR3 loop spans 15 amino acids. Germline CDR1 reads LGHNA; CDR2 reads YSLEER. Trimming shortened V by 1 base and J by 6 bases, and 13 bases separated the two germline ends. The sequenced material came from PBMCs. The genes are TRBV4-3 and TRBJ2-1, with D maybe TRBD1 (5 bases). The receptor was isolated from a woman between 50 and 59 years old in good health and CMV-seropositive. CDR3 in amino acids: CASSQGDGRVNEQFF. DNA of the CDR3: TGCGCCAGCAGCCAAGGTGACGGCAGGGTCAATGAGCAGTTCTTC.